The entry below gives a single T cell receptor (beta chain) sequence along with its context. Its antigen is unknown. This sample is drawn from a study of shared clonotypes between healthy human individuals. About the research overall: Participating donors consisted of two women and a few men aged 18 to 49.

Deep was the level used in running the assay. The assay was immunoSEQ multiplex PCR, and TCRdb's table has in-frame clones only and misses some. The table includes 1.5 million to 1.9 million clones, 95% to 99% detected once. The V gene end was trimmed by 3 bases and the J gene end by 2 bases; junction bases not matched to a gene: 12. There are 18 residues in the CDR3. Germline CDR1 and CDR2: KGHSH and LQKENI. Subsets obtained from CD4+ cells comprised CD45RA+ naive and CD45RA-negative memory cells. Broader study findings: Clonotypes that were shared across a handful of donors made up approximately 5% of naive CD4 clonotypes.

The chain is built from TRBV18 and TRBJ1-5, with 8 positions matching TRBD1. The TCR sequence derives from a man aged 25 to 45 in good health. The specimen sequenced was naive CD4+ T cells sorted from blood. Stated subset: CD45RA+ positively selected. This chain's CDR3 is CASSPKDRGPPGNQPQHF. The CDR3 DNA sequence: TGTGCCAGCTCACCGAAAGACAGGGGCCCTCCGGGCAATCAGCCCCAGCATTTT.